This TCR beta chain was recovered during a study of T-cell reconstitution after alpha-beta-depleted transplantation in children. Study-wide points: After transplant, high TCRbeta diversity at day 60 in some patients arose from surviving recipient T cells and thymic progenitors. There were reportedly several hundred expanded graft clones from which alpha-beta T cells came about two months after transplant. Newly made T cells mostly supplied T-cell counts and diversity one year after transplant.

Germline V lookup: CDR1 LGHDT, CDR2 YNNKEL (reference sequence). The CDR3 loop spans 14 amino acids. V lost 4 bases and J lost 15, with 21 bases in between. Points on this clonotype: Antigen specificity is unknown.

Unique molecular identifiers featured in how the TCRbeta library was prepared. TCRdb analysed the PCR reads with MiXCR anew, one entry per CDR3 protein. There are around 370,000 distinct CDR3 sequences in the sample; roughly 17% occur only once, and about 41% lies in the top ten. The clonotype originates from a male patient between 2 and 9 years old who had a stem cell transplant for acute lymphoblastic leukemia, so the T cells may come from the graft donor. This chain connects TRBV3-1 to TRBJ2-2; weak D call: TRBD1 (7 bases). The sample here was PBMCs, mostly from graft donor cells, taken 360 days after TCRalphabeta/CD19-depleted stem cell transplant. CDR3 region: CASSPPQTGWDLFF. CDR3 bases: TGTGCCAGCAGCCCCCCCCAGACAGGGTGGGACTTGTTTTTT.